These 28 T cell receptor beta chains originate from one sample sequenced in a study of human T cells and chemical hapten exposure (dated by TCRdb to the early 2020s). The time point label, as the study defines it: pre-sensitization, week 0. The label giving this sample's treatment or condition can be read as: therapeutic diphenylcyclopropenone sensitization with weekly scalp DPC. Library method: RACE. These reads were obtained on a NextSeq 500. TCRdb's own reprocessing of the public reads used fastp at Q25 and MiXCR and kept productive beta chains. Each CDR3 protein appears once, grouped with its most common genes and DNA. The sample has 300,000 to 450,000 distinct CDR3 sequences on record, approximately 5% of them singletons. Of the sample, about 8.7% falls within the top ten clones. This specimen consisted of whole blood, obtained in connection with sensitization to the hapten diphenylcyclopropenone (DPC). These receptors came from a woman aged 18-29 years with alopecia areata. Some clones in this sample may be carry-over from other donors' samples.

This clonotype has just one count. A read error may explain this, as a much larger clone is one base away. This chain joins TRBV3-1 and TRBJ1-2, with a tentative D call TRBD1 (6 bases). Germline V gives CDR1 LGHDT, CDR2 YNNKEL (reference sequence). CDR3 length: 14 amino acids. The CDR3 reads CASCQETARGSYTF. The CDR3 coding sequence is TGTGCCAGCTGCCAAGAGACGGCCAGGGGAAGCTACACCTTC.

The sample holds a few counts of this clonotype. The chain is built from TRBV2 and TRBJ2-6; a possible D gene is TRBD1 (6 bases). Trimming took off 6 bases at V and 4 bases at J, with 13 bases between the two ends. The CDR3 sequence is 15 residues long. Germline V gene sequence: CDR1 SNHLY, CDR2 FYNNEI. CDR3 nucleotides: TGTGCCAGCAGCGTACAGGGCAGAGGGGCCAACGTCCTGACTTTC. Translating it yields CASSVQGRGANVLTF.

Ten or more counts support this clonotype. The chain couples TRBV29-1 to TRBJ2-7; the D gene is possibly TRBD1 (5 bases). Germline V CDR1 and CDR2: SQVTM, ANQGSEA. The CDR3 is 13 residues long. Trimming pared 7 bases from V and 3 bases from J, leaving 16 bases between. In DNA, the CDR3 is TGCAGCGCTCATGGGGCAGGGAACTACGAGCAGTACTTC. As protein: CSAHGAGNYEQYF.

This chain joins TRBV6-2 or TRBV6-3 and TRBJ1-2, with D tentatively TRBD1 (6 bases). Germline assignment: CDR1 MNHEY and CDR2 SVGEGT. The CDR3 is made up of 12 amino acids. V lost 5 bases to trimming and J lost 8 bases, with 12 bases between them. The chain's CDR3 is CASSNRARGYTF. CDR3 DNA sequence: TGTGCCAGCAGTAACAGGGCCCGCGGCTACACCTTC.

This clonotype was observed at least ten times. CDR3 sequence (DNA): TGTGCCATCGGTGGGGGGAATGAGCAGTTCTTC. It codes for CAIGGGNEQFF. This chain links TRBV10-3 with TRBJ2-1; tentatively, D is TRBD2 (6 bases). This CDR3 region has 11 residues. V was cut by 8 bases and J by 7 bases, with 9 bases left in between. CDR1 is ENHRY, CDR2 SYGVKD, per germline.

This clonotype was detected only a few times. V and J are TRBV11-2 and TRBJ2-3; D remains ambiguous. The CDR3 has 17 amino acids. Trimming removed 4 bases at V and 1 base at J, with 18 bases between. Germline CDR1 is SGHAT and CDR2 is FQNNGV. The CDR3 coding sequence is TGTGCCAGCAGCTCCAACCCGGCTAGTGTGCGCACAGATACGCAGTATTTT. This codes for CASSSNPASVRTDTQYF.

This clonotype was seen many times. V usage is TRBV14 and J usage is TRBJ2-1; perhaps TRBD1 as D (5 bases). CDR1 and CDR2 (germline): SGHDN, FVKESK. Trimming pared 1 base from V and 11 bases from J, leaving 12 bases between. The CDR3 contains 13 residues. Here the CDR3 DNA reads TGTGCCAGCAGCCAAGGGCTGGACACCCAGCAGTTCTTC. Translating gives CASSQGLDTQQFF.

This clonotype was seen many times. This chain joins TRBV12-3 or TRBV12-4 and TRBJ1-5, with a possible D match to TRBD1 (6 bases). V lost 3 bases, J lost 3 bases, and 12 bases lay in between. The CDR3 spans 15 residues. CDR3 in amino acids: CASSFRTVTNQPQHF. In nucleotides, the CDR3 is TGTGCCAGCAGTTTCCGGACAGTGACCAATCAGCCCCAGCATTTT.

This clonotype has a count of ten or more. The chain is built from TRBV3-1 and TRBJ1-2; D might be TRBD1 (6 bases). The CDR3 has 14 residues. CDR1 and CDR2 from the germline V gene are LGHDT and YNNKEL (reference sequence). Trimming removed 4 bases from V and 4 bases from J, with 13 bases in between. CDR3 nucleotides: TGTGCCAGCAGCCCCCGAGGGGGGTCCTATGGCTACACCTTC. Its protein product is CASSPRGGSYGYTF.

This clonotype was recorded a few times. CDR3 amino acids: CASRDQGARTEAFF. The CDR3 region has the DNA TGTGCCAGCAGGGATCAGGGGGCGCGGACTGAAGCTTTCTTT. The chain joins TRBV7-2 to TRBJ1-1; the match to TRBD1 covers 8 bases. The germline gives CDR1 SGHTA, CDR2 FQGNSA. J gave up 5 bases and V 6 bases, and 8 bases lay outside the gene matches. This CDR3 spans 14 amino acids.

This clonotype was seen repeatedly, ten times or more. The CDR3 region has the DNA TGCAGTGCTAGAGATTTACGCACCGGGGAGCTGTTTTTT. Translation: CSARDLRTGELFF. The genes are TRBV20-1 and TRBJ2-2; D uncertain. Trimming removed 0 bases at V and 4 bases at J, with 6 bases between. This CDR3 is built from 13 residues. Germline CDR1 is DFQATT and CDR2 is SNEGSKA (reference sequence).

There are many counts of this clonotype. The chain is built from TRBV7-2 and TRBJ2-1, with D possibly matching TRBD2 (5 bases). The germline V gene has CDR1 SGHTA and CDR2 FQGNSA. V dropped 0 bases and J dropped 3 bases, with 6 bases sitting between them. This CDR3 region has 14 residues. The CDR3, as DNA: TGTGCCAGCAGCTTAGCAGGGAGCTACAATGAGCAGTTCTTC. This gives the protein CASSLAGSYNEQFF.

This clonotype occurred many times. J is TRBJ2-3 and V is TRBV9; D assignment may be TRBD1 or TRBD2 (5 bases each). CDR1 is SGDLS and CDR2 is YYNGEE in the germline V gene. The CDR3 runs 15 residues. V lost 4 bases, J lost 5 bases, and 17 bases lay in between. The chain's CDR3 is CASSPGPVEVDTQYF. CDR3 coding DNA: TGTGCCAGCAGCCCGGGACCAGTTGAGGTAGATACGCAGTATTTT.

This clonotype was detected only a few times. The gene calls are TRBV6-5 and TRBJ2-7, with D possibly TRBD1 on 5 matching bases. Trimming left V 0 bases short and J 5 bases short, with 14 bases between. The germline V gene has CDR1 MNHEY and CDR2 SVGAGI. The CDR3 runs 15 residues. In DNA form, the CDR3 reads TGTGCCAGCAGTTACTCGAAGGGGCCGGGCAACGAGCAGTACTTC. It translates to CASSYSKGPGNEQYF.

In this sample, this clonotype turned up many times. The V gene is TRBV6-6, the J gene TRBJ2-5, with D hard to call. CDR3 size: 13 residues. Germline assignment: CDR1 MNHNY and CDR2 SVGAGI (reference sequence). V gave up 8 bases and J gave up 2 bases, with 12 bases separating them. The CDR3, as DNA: TGTGCCAGCTCGTCACTGACACAAGAGACCCAGTACTTC. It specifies CASSSLTQETQYF.

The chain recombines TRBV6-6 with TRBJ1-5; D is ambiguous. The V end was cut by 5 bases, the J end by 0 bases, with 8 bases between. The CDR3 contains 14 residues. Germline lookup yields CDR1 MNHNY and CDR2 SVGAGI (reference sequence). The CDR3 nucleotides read TGTGCCAGCAGTCAAACAGTTAGCAATCAGCCCCAGCATTTT. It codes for CASSQTVSNQPQHF.

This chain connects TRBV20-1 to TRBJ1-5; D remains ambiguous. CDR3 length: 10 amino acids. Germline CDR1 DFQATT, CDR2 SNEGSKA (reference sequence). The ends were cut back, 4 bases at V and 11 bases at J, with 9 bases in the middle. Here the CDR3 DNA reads TGCAGTGCTATCCGGCGGGCCCAGCATTTT. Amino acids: CSAIRRAQHF.

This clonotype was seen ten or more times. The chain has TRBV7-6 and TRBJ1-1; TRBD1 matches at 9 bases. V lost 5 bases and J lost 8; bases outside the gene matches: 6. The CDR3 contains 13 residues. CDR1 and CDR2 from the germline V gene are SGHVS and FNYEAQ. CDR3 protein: CASSPRTGVEAFF. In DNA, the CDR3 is TGTGCCAGCAGCCCTAGGACAGGGGTGGAAGCTTTCTTT.

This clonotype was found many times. In DNA form, the CDR3 reads TGCGCCAGCAGCCAAAGACAGTTTACGGAGACCCAGTACTTC. Translated, it gives CASSQRQFTETQYF. The rearrangement links TRBV4-1 to TRBJ2-5; perhaps TRBD1 as D (5 bases). The CDR3 runs 14 residues. Germline loops: CDR1 MGHRA, CDR2 YSYEKL. Trimming left V 2 bases short and J 5 bases short, with 12 bases between.

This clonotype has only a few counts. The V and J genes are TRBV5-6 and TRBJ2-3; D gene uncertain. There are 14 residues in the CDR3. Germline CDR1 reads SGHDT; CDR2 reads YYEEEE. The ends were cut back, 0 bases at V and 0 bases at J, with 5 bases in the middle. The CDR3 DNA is TGTGCCAGCAGCTTGGTGAAGAGCACAGATACGCAGTATTTT. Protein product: CASSLVKSTDTQYF.

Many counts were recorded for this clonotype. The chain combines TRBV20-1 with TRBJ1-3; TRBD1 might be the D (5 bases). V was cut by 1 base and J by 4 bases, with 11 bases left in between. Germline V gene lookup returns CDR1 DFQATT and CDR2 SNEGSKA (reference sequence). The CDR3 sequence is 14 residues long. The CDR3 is CSARARGSGNTIYF. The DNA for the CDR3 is TGCAGTGCTAGAGCCCGGGGGAGCGGAAACACCATATATTTT.

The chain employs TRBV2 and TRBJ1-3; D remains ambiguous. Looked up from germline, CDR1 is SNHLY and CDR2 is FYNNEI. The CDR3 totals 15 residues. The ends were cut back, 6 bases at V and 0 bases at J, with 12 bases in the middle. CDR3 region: CASSARPASGNTIYF. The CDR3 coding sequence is TGTGCCAGCAGCGCCCGACCGGCCTCTGGAAACACCATATATTTT.

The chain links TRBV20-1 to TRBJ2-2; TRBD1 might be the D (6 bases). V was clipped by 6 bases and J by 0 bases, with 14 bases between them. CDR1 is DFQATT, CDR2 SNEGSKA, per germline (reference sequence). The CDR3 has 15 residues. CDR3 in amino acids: CSAWGQETNTGELFF. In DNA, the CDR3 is TGCAGTGCGTGGGGGCAGGAGACGAACACCGGGGAGCTGTTTTTT.

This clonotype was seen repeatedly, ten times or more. CDR3 sequence reads: CASRDSLSSYEQYF. The CDR3 DNA is TGTGCCAGCAGGGACAGTTTAAGCTCCTACGAGCAGTACTTC. The V and J genes are TRBV12-3 or TRBV12-4 and TRBJ2-7; possibly TRBD1 for D (6 bases). This CDR3 is built from 14 residues. V lost 6 bases and J lost 0, with 12 bases in between.

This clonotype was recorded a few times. CDR3 sequence: CASSLLSNGNQPQHF. Here the CDR3 DNA reads TGTGCCAGCAGCTTACTCAGTAACGGGAATCAGCCCCAGCATTTT. The chain joins TRBV7-8 to TRBJ1-5; unclear D gene. V was shortened by 2 bases and J by 4 bases, with 12 bases between the two germline ends. The germline V gene encodes CDR1 SGHVS and CDR2 FQNEAQ. The CDR3 is 15 residues long. The full variable domain, with the rest looked up from reference TRBV7-8 and TRBJ1-5, is GAGVSQSPRYKVAKRGQDVALRCDPISGHVSLFWYQQALGQGPEFLTYFQNEAQLDKSGLPSDRFFAERPEGSVSTLKIQRTQQEDSAVYLCASSLLSNGNQPQHFGDGTRLSIL.

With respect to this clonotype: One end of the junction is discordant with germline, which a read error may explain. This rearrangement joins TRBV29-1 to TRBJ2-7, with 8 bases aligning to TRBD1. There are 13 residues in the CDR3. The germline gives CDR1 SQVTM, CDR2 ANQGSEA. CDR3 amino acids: CSVEGTGLFEQYF. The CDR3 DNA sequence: TGCAGCGTGGAAGGGACAGGCCTGTTCGAGCAGTACTTC.

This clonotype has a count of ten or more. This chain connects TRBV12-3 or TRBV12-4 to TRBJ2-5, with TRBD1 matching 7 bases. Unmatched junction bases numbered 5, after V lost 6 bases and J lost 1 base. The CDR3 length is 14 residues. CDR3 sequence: CASSPGTAQETQYF. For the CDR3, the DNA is TGTGCCAGCAGCCCAGGGACAGCCCAAGAGACCCAGTACTTC.

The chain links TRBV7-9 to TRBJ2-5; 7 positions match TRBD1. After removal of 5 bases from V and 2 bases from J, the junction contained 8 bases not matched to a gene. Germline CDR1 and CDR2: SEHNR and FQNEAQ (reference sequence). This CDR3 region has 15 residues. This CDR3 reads CASSPSDRPQETQYF. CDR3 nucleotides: TGTGCCAGCAGCCCTTCGGACAGGCCTCAAGAGACCCAGTACTTC.